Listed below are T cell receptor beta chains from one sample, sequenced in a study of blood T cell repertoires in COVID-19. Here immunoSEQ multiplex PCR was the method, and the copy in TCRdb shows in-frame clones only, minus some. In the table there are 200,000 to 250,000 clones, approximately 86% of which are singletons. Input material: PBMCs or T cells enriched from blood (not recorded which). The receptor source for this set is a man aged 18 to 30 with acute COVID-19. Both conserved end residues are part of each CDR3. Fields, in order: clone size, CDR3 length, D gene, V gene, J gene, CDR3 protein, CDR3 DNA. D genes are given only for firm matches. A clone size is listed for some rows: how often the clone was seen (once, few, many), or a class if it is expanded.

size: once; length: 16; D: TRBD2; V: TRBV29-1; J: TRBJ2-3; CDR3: CSVEARSGGQGDTQYF; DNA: TGCAGCGTTGAAGCCCGGAGCGGGGGGCAGGGGGATACGCAGTATTTT
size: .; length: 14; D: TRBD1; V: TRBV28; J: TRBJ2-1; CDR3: CASRGDRTLNEQFF; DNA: TGTGCCAGCAGGGGGGACAGAACACTCAATGAGCAGTTCTTC
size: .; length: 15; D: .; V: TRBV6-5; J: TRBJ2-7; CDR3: CASSQQSSNRYEQYF; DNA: TGTGCCAGCAGTCAACAGTCCAGCAACCGCTACGAGCAGTACTTC
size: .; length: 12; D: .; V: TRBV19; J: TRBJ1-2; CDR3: CASSRSGVDYTF; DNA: TGTGCCAGTAGTCGTTCCGGGGTGGACTACACCTTC
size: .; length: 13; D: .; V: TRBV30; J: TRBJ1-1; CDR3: CAWSSVMNTEAFF; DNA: TGTGCCTGGAGCTCAGTGATGAACACTGAAGCTTTCTTT
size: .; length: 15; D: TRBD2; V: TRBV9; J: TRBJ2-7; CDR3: CASSSEREGSYEQYF; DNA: TGTGCCAGCAGCTCGGAGCGGGAGGGCTCCTACGAGCAGTACTTC
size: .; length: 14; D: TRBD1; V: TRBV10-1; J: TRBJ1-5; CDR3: CAKNGQGAEQPQHF; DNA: TGCGCCAAAAACGGGCAGGGGGCTGAGCAGCCCCAGCATTTT
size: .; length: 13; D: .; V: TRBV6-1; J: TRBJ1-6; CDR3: CASSEQNNSPLHF; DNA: TGTGCCAGCAGTGAACAGAATAATTCACCCCTCCACTTT
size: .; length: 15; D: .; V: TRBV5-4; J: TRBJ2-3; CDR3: CASSSGAGSTDTQYF; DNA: TGTGCCAGCAGCTCCGGCGCAGGGAGCACAGATACGCAGTATTTT
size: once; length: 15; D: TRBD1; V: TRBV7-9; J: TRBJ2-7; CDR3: CASSPRDRPSYEQYF; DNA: TGTGCCAGCAGCCCCCGGGACAGGCCTTCCTACGAGCAGTACTTC
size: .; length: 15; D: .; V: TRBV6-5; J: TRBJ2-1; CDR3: CASGQEGGGYNEQFF; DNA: TGTGCCAGCGGACAGGAGGGAGGAGGTTACAATGAGCAGTTCTTC
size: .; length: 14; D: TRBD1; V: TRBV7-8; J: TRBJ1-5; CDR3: CASSFDRVTQPQHF; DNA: TGTGCCAGCAGCTTTGACAGGGTCACTCAGCCCCAGCATTTT
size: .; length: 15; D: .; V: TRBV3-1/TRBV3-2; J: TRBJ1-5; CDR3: CASSQDPGSNQPQHF; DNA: TGTGCCAGCAGCCAAGATCCAGGTAGCAATCAGCCCCAGCATTTT
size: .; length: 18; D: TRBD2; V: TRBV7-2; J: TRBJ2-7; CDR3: CASSFSYLAGGSATEQYF; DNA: TGTGCCAGCAGCTTTTCGTACCTAGCGGGAGGGTCCGCCACCGAGCAGTACTTC
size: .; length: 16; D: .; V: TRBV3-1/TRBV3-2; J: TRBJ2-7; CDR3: CASSLSPDVRAHEQYF; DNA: TGTGCCAGCAGCTTAAGCCCCGACGTCAGGGCCCACGAGCAGTACTTC
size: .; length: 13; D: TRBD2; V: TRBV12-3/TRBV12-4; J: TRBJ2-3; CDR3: CATIGGGTDTQYF; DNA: TGTGCCACCATTGGGGGGGGCACAGATACGCAGTATTTT
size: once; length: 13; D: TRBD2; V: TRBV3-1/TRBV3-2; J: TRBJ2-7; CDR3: CASSRGRAYEQYF; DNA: TGTGCCAGCTCCCGAGGGAGGGCCTACGAGCAGTACTTC
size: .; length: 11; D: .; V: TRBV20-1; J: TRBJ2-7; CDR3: CSAPDSYEQYF; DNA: TGCAGTGCTCCGGACAGCTACGAGCAGTACTTC
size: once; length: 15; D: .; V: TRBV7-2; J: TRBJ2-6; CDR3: CASSLGQSGANVLTF; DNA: TGTGCCAGCAGCCTAGGACAGTCTGGGGCCAACGTCCTGACTTTC
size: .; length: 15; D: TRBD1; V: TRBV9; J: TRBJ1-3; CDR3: CASSLGQGSGNTIYF; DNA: TGTGCCAGCAGCCTCGGACAGGGCTCTGGAAACACCATATATTTT
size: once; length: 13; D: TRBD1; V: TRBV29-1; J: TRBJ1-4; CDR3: CSVGQATNEKLFF; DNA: TGCAGCGTGGGACAGGCAACTAATGAAAAACTGTTTTTT
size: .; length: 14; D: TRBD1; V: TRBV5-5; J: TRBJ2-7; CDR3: CASSLAGTGAIQNF; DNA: TGTGCCAGCAGCTTGGCGGGGACAGGGGCTATTCAAAACTTC
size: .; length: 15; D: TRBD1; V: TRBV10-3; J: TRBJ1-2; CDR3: CAISKDRVHNYGYTF; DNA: TGTGCCATCAGCAAAGACAGGGTTCATAACTATGGCTACACCTTC
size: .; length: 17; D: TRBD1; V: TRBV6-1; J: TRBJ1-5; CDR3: CASSEWSRQGLYQPQHF; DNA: TGTGCCAGCAGTGAATGGAGCCGACAGGGTCTCTACCAGCCCCAGCATTTT
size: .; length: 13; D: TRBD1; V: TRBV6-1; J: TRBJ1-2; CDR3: CASSEVGQGDYTF; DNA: TGTGCCAGCAGTGAAGTAGGACAGGGGGACTACACCTTC
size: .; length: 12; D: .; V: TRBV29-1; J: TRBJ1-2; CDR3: CSVDRQEAGYTF; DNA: TGCAGCGTTGATCGACAGGAAGCTGGCTACACCTTC
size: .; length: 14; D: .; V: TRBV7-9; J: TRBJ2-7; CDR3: CASSLDANSYEQYF; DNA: TGTGCCAGCAGCTTAGACGCAAATAGCTACGAGCAGTACTTC
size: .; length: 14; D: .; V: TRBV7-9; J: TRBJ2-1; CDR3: CASSFAGSYNEQFF; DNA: TGTGCCAGCAGCTTCGCGGGCTCCTACAATGAGCAGTTCTTC
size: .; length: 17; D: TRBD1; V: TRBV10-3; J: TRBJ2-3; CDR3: CAISERQGPSKTDTQYF; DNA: TGTGCCATCAGTGAGCGACAGGGGCCTAGCAAAACAGATACGCAGTATTTT
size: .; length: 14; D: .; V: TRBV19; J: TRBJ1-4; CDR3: CASIIDSPNEKLFF; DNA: TGTGCCAGTATCATCGACAGCCCTAATGAAAAACTGTTTTTT
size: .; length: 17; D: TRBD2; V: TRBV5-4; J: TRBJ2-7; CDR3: CASSTRTSGRPSYEQYF; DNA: TGTGCCAGCAGCACCCGGACTAGCGGGAGGCCCTCCTACGAGCAGTACTTC
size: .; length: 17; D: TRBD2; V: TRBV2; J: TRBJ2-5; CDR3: CASSGLAGGPRGETQYF; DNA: TGTGCCAGCAGCGGACTAGCGGGAGGGCCGAGGGGAGAGACCCAGTACTTC
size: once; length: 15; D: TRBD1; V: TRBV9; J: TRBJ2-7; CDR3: CASSARQGAGYEQYF; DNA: TGTGCCAGCAGCGCCCGACAGGGAGCAGGCTACGAGCAGTACTTC
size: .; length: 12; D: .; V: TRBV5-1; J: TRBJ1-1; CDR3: CASSLARETAFF; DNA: TGCGCCAGCAGCTTGGCCCGGGAGACAGCTTTCTTT
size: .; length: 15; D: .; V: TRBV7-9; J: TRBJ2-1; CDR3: CASRAGQSAYNEQFF; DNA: TGTGCCAGCAGGGCGGGACAGAGTGCCTACAATGAGCAGTTCTTC
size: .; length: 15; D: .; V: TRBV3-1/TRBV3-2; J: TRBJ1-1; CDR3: CASTKGNTGTGEAFF; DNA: TGTGCCAGCACTAAGGGAAACACAGGGACGGGTGAAGCTTTCTTT
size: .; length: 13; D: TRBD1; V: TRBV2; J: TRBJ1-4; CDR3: CASMDRGNEKLFF; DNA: TGTGCCAGCATGGACAGGGGGAATGAAAAACTGTTTTTT
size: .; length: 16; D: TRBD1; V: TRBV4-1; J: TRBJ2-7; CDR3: CASSRYHGQGGYEQYF; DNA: TGCGCCAGCAGCCGCTACCACGGACAGGGGGGCTACGAGCAGTACTTC
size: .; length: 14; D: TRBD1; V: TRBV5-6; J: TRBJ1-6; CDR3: CASSADRGLSPLHF; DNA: TGTGCCAGCAGCGCGGACAGGGGGCTTTCACCCCTCCACTTT
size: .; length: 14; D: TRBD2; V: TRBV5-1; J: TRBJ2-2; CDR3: CASSLDRGGRGLFF; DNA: TGCGCCAGCAGCTTGGATCGGGGCGGGAGAGGGCTGTTTTTT
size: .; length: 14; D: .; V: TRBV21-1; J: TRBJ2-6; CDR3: CASTRLPEANVLTF; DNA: TGTGCCAGCACCAGGCTCCCAGAGGCCAACGTCCTGACTTTC